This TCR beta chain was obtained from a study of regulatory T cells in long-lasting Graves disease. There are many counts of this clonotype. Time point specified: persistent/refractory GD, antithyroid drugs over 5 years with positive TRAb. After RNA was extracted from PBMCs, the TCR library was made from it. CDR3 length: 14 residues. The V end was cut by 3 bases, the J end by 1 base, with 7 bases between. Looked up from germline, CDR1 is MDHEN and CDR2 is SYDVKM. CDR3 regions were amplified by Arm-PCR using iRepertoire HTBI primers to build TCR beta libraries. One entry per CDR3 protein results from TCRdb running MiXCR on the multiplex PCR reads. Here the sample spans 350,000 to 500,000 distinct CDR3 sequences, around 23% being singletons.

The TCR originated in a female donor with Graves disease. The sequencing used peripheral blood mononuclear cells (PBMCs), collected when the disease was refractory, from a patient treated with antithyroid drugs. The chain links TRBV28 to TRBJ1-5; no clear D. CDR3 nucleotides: TGTGCCAGCAGTTTTAGTCAAAGCAATCAGCCCCAGCATTTT. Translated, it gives CASSFSQSNQPQHF.